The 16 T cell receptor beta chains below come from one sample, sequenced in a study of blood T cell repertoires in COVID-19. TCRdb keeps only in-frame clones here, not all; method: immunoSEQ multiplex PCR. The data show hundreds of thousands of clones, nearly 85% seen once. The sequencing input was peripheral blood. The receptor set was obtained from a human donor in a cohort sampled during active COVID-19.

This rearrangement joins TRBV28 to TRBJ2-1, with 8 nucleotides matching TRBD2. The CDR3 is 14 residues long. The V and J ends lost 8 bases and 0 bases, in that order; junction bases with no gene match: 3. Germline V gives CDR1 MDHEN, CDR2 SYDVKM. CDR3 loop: CASAGGGSYNEQFF. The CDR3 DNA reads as TGTGCCAGCGCGGGGGGTGGCTCCTACAATGAGCAGTTCTTC. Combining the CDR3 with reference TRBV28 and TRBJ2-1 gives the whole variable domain DVKVTQSSRYLVKRTGEKVFLECVQDMDHENMFWYRQDPGLGLRLIYFSYDVKMKEKGDIPEGYSVSREKKERFSLILESASTNQTSMYLCASAGGGSYNEQFFGPGTRLTVL.

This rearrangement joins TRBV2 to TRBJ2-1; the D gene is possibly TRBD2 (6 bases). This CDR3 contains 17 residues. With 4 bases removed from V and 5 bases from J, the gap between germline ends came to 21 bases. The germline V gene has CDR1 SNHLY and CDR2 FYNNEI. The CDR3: CASSVTTGGTMNNEQFF. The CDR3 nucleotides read TGTGCCAGCAGTGTAACCACTGGGGGGACGATGAACAATGAGCAGTTCTTC.

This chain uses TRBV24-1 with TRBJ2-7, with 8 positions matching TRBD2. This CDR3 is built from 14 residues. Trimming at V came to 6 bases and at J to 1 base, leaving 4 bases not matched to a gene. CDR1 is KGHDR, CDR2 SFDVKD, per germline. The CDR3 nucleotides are TGTGCCACCAGTCCTAGCGGGCGTTCCTACGAGCAGTACTTC. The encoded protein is CATSPSGRSYEQYF.

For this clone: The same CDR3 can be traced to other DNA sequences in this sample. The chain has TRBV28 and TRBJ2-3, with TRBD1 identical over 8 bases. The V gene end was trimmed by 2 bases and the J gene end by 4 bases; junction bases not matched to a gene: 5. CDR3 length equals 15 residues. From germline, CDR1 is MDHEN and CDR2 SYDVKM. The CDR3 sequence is CASSLLGQGPDTQYF. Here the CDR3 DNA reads TGTGCCAGCAGTTTACTTGGACAGGGACCAGATACGCAGTATTTT.

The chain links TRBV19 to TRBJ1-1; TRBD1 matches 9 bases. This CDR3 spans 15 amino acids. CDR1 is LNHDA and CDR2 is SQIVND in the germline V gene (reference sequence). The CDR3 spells CALKRDRVNHTEAFF. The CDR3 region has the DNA TGTGCATTAAAACGGGACAGGGTAAATCACACTGAAGCTTTCTTT. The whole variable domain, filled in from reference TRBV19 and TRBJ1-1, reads DGGITQSPKYLFRKEGQNVTLSCEQNLNHDAMYWYRQDPGQGLRLIYYSQIVNDFQKGDIAEGYSVSREKKESFPLTVTSAQKNPTAFYLCALKRDRVNHTEAFFGQGTRLTVV.

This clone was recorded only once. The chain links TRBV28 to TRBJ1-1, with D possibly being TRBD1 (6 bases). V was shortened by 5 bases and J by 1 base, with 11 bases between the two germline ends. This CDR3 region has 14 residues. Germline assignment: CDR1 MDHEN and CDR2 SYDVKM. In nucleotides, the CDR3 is TGTGCCAGCAGTCAACAGGGCTGGAACACTGAAGCTTTCTTT. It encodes CASSQQGWNTEAFF. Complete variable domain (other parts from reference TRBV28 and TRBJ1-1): DVKVTQSSRYLVKRTGEKVFLECVQDMDHENMFWYRQDPGLGLRLIYFSYDVKMKEKGDIPEGYSVSREKKERFSLILESASTNQTSMYLCASSQQGWNTEAFFGQGTRLTVV.

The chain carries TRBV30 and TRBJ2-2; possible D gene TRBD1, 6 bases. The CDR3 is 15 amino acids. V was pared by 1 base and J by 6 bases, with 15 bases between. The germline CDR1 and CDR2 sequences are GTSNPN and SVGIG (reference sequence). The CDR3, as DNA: TGTGCCTGGAGTGAGGTGGACAGAGAGGCCGGGGAGCTGTTTTTT. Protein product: CAWSEVDREAGELFF. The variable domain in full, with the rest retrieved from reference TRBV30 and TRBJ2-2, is SQTIHQWPATLVQPVGSPLSLECTVEGTSNPNLYWYRQAAGRGLQLLFYSVGIGQISSEVPQNLSASRPQDRQFILSSKKLLLSDSGFYLCAWSEVDREAGELFFGEGSRLTVL.

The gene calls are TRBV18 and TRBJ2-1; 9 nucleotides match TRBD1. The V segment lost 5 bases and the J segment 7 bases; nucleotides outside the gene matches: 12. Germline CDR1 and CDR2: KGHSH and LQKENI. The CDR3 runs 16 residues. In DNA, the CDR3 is TGTGCCAGCTCATCCGACAACAGGGGGCGCGGGAATGAGCAGTTCTTC. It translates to CASSSDNRGRGNEQFF.

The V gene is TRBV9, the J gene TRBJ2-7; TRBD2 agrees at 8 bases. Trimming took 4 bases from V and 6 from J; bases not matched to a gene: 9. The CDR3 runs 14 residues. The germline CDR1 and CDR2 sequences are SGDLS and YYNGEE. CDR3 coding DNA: TGTGCCAGCAGCCACGGGAGGGCCTCGGGCGAGCAGTACTTC. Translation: CASSHGRASGEQYF.

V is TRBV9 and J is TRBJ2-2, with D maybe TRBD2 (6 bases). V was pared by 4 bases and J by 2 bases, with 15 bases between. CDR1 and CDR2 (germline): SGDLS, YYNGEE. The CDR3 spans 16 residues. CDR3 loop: CASSPPGTPNTGELFF. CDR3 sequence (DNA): TGTGCCAGCAGCCCCCCCGGGACTCCAAACACCGGGGAGCTGTTTTTT.

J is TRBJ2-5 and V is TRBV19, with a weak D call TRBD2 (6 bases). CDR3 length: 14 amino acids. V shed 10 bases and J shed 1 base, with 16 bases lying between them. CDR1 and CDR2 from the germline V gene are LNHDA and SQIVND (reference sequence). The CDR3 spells CATRRGGSQETQYF. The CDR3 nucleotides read TGTGCCACCAGGCGGGGCGGGTCCCAAGAGACCCAGTACTTC. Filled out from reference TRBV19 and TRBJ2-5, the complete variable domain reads DGGITQSPKYLFRKEGQNVTLSCEQNLNHDAMYWYRQDPGQGLRLIYYSQIVNDFQKGDIAEGYSVSREKKESFPLTVTSAQKNPTAFYLCATRRGGSQETQYFGPGTRLLVL.

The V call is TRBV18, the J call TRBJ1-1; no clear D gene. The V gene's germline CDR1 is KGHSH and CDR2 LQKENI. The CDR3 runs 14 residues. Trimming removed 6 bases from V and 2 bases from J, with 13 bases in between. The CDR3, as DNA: TGTGCCAGCTCGCGGAGCTCGGGAAACACTGAAGCTTTCTTT. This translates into CASSRSSGNTEAFF. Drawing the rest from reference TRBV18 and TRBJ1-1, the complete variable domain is NAGVMQNPRHLVRRRGQEARLRCSPMKGHSHVYWYRQLPEEGLKFMVYLQKENIIDESGMPKERFSAEFPKEGPSILRIQQVVRGDSAAYFCASSRSSGNTEAFFGQGTRLTVV.

The CDR3 here is CAISALFSGGASDTQYF. DNA of the CDR3: TGTGCCATCAGTGCCCTCTTTAGCGGGGGGGCCTCAGATACGCAGTATTTT. The rearrangement links TRBV10-3 to TRBJ2-3; 11 bases line up with TRBD2. Per germline, CDR1 ENHRY and CDR2 SYGVKD. J was trimmed by 4 bases and V by 4 bases; bases with no gene match: 10. The CDR3 length is 17 residues.

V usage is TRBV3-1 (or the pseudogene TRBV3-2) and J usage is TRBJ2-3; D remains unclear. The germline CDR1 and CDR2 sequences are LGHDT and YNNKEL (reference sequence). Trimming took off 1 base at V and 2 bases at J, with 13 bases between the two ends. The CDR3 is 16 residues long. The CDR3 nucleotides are TGTGCCAGCAGCCAAGTTGGATTAGCCCCCACAGATACGCAGTATTTT. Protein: CASSQVGLAPTDTQYF.

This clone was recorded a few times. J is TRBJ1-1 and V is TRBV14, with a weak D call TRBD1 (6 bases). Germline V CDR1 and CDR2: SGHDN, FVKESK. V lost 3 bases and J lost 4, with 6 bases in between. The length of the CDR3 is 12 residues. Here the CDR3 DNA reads TGTGCCAGCAGCCAGGGGGCCACTGAAGCTTTCTTT. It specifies CASSQGATEAFF.

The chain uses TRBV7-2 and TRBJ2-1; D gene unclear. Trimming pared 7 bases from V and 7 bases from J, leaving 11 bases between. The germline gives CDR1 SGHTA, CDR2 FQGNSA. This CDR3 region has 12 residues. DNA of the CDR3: TGTGCCAGCACCCAACGCGCAAATGAGCAGTTCTTC. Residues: CASTQRANEQFF.